The T cell receptor (beta chain) under discussion was sequenced for a study of blood T cells in healthy people across ages. This clonotype occurred a few times. Primed by a sample-barcoded 5' primer and a J-beta primer mix, a second PCR proceeded for 7 to 11 cycles. TCRdb used MiXCR to reprocess the 5' RACE reads, holding one entry per CDR3 protein. This repertoire shows around 690,000 distinct CDR3 sequences, 45% to 65% found once; its top ten account for approximately 40%. The sequence came from a man between 60 and 75 years old in good health. Sequencing was done on a sample of blood.

The CDR3 loop is CASSLAGDDSNEQFF. The CDR3 DNA reads TGTGCCAGCAGCTTAGCGGGGGACGACTCCAATGAGCAGTTCTTC. V and J are TRBV7-8 and TRBJ2-1; D is tentatively TRBD1 or TRBD2 (5 bases each). V lost 0 bases and J 6 bases, leaving 12 bases between the germline ends. Germline-derived CDR1 and CDR2 are SGHVS and FQNEAQ. This CDR3 has 15 amino acids.